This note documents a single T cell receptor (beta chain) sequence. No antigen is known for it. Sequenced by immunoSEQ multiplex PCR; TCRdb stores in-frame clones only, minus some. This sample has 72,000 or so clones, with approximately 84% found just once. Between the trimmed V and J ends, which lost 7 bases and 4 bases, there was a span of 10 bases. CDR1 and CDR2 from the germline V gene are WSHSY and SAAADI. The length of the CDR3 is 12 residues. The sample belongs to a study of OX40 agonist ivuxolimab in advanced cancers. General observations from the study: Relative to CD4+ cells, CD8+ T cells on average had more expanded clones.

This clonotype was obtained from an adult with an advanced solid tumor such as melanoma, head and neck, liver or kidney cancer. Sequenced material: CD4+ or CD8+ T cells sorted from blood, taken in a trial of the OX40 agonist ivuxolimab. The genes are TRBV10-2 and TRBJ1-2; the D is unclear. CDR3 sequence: CASKVDTYGYTF. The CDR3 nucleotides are TGCGCCAGCAAGGTGGATACCTATGGCTACACCTTC.